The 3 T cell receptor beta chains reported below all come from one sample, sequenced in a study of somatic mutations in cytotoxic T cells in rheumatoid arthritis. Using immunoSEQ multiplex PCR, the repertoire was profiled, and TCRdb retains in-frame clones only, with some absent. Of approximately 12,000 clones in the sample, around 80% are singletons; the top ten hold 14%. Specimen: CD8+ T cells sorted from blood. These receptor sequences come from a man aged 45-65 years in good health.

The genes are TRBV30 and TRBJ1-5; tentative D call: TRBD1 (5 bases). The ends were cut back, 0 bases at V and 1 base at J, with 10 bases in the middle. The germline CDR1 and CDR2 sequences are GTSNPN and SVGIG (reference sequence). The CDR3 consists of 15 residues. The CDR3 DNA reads TGTGCCTGGAGTGTACGGGGGTACAGCAATCAGCCCCAGCATTTT. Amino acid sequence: CAWSVRGYSNQPQHF.

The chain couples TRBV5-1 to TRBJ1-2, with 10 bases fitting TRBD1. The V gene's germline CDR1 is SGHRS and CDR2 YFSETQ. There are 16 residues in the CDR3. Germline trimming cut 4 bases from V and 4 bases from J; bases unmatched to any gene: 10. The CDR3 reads CASSRAGTGVLYGYTF. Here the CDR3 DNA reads TGCGCCAGCAGCCGTGCCGGGACAGGGGTTCTCTATGGCTACACCTTC.

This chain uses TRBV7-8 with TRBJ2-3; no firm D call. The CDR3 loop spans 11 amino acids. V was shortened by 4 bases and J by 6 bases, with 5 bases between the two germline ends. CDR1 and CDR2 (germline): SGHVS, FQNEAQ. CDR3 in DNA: TGTGCCAGCAGCTCGATCGATACGCAGTATTTT. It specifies CASSSIDTQYF.